This T cell receptor (beta chain) was captured by sequencing in a study of human T cells and chemical hapten exposure. As for the study in general: 2% DPC applied to an approximately 2 cm by approximately 2 cm arm area sensitized donors. Per-sample TCR yield variation was attributed mainly to small pooled library volume differences.

Time point denoted: pre-sensitization, week 0. The treatment denotes: therapeutic diphenylcyclopropenone sensitization with weekly scalp DPC. Blood collection happened ahead of applying each patch test. Germline V gene data show CDR1 as SEHNR and CDR2 as FQNEAQ (reference sequence). This CDR3 comprises 16 residues. The V end was cut by 0 bases, the J end by 2 bases, with 12 bases between. TCRdb fed the RACE reads into MiXCR, producing one record per CDR3 protein. The sample has about 380,000 distinct CDR3 sequences, roughly 4.6% seen once. Whole-study findings and limits: No shift was seen in TCRs above 1 in 1000 frequency with DPC sensitization.

Concerning this clonotype: Its antigen is undetermined.

The sequence came from a woman between 50 and 59 years old with alopecia areata. Some clones in this sample may be carry-over from other donors' samples. The chain joins TRBV7-9 to TRBJ2-3; tentatively, D is TRBD1 (6 bases). The sample in question was whole blood, obtained in connection with sensitization to the hapten diphenylcyclopropenone (DPC). The CDR3 is CASSLAPTGLTDTQYF. CDR3 nucleotides: TGTGCCAGCAGCTTAGCTCCCACAGGGCTCACAGATACGCAGTATTTT.